Reported below is one TCR beta chain. Its cognate antigen has yet to be identified. Base qualities are not provided; no much larger clone lies one nucleotide away. Receptor amplification or capture employed the immunoSEQ multiplex PCR assay. For the multiplex PCR, a mixture combining 60 forward primers for TCR Vbeta segments and 13 reverse primers for TCR Jbeta segments was used. Amplification of the CDR3 region of rearranged TCR beta genes was performed with a multiplex PCR assay on genomic DNA. Amplified TCR beta libraries were sequenced as 87-base-pair reads on the Illumina HiSeq System. On the authors' methods: A later analysis counted about 80 million unique TCR beta chains across the 500 to 850 repertoires, and some 11 million of these chains were shared by at least two donors. To remove PCR and sequencing errors, raw reads were error-corrected and collapsed into unique sequences using a nearest-neighbor algorithm that merged closely related sequences. V, D and J gene segments were assigned by aligning CDR3 sequences to IMGT reference sequences. For a sequence to be retained, a match of at least six nucleotides was required to both a V gene segment and a J gene segment. A rearrangement was called productive if the CDR3 had no stop codons and remained in frame with V and J, and every other rearrangement was called non-productive. CDR3 was defined according to IMGT convention as the region running from the second conserved V-encoded cysteine to the conserved J-encoded phenylalanine. The earlier analysis of 500 to 650 of the donors excluded any sequence lacking an unambiguous match to a single V gene segment. An earlier analysis of several hundred of the donors called V segments functional above 56.7% productive rearrangements and segregating when the between-donor standard deviation exceeded 5%. A statistical classification framework was developed to diagnose cytomegalovirus status using the catalog of TCR beta chain sequences. In a later analysis, TCR nucleotide sequences were compared against IMGT/GENE-DB human TR gene sequences so that V and J genes could be assigned. A later analysis assigned CDR3 sequences and most-parsimonious VDJ recombination scenarios with the TCRdist pipeline. In a later analysis, each TCR beta chain was defined by its CDR3 amino acid sequence together with its V-gene family, and reads lacking a unique V-gene family were excluded. In a later analysis, several hundred highly shared, low-generation-probability nucleotide sequences were removed to address suspected cross-contamination and a sequencing artifact. In a later analysis, a clonal expansion index was calculated for each public chain from normalized within-repertoire ranks of inferred template counts. Generation probabilities in a later analysis came from a VDJ recombination model fitted to out-of-frame rearrangements, and those results were checked against IGoR. In a later analysis, TCR-TCR, TCR-HLA and TCR-CMV co-occurrence was scored with hypergeometric tests, and a repertoire-size bias correction was applied to TCR pairs. In a later analysis, false discovery rates were estimated by permuting HLA or CMV assignments 20 times. In a later analysis, co-occurring TCRs were grouped with DBSCAN, and TCRdist sequence similarity was added when clustering was performed within HLA-allele-positive subsets. For co-occurrence clustering, repertoires with fewer than 30,000 or more than 120,000 public chains were excluded, along with a handful of repertoires with anomalous nucleotide sharing. The table was pulled from immuneACCESS by TCRdb, which kept in-frame rearrangements only. Such tables lose some clones; where checked, under half of the loss comes from unresolved V genes, and the rest has no known cause. The V and J calls and the clone size are those of that table, but D and trimming were determined from the DNA. This sample gives under 150,000 clones in total; less than 80% of them show up just once. Less than 4.5% of the sample comes from the top ten.

This entry is derived from a study of cytomegalovirus exposure and HLA in healthy donors (TCRdb year 2017). For the study in its entirety: An earlier analysis of fewer than 750 of the donors reported about 280 Gb of sequence data and 95 million to 130 million unique TCR beta sequences obtained from around 190 million T cells. A later analysis re-analyzed previously published TCR beta repertoires from 500 to 700 donors and added high-resolution HLA genotyping to study TCR occurrence patterns. A later genetic analysis used genome-wide SNP genotypes for about 65% of the roughly 700 donors, treating that subset as a discovery cohort. On average, roughly 250,000 unique TCR beta nucleotide sequences were sequenced per donor among a few hundred genotyped donors of the cohort, with roughly 18% of those sequences being non-productive. In the later analysis, no new phenotypic data were used to find candidate immune exposures; instead, reliance was placed on TCR beta sequences and their occurrence across donors. To predict cytomegalovirus infection status, the study combined high-throughput TCR immunosequencing, statistical association of individual TCRs with disease status, and machine learning. Among the roughly 390 genotyped donors, about 85% belonged to the genetic ancestry cluster associated with self-reported Caucasian donors. In addition to the first cohort of 650 to 800 subjects, a separate validation cohort of around 110 different subjects was used. About five DR-DQ haplotypes were treated as single units for association and clustering because of strong linkage in the cohort. Typing coverage varied by locus: roughly 629-640 donors for A, B, C, DRB1 and DQB1; approximately 500 for DQA1; about 590 for DPA1; roughly 450 for DPB1. The aim of the study was to test whether cataloging public T cell receptors could identify signatures of past pathogen exposure. HLA typing included class I and class II loci at four-digit resolution. An early release that covered fewer than 800 HLA-typed donors contained approximately 320 gigabases of sequencing data and 85 million to 100 million unique TCR sequences. All discovery cohort repertoires had been generated using a single sequencing platform. Donor age, sex, ethnicity and CMV serostatus were compiled together with the repertoire data. Using immunosequencing, the study profiled T cell repertoires from about 610 subjects and related those repertoires to cytomegalovirus serostatus. An earlier analysis of approximately 580 of the donors used high-throughput TCR beta sequencing to judge whether each TCR beta V gene segment behaved as functional or pseudogenic. Results the study describes overall, beyond this receptor: The only immune exposure information available for the cohort was CMV serostatus. Sequencing depth was assumed to be roughly uniform across donors in the presence/absence analyses, though that assumption may not hold. An earlier analysis of roughly 570 of the donors showed that most TCR beta V segments appeared in productive rearrangements either about 90% or about 30% of the time, which broadly matched IMGT annotations. Because some donors lacked HLA typing at each locus, the association tests relied only on the typed subset. Because the 87-base-pair reads could not distinguish some IMGT-functional V segments, including TRBV6-2 and TRBV6-3, those segments were excluded. Across donors, most TCR sequences were observed very rarely, whereas some public TCRs were present in many individuals. Strong co-occurrence of HLA alleles, especially DR and DQ, made assigning TCR associations to individual alleles difficult. In vitro tests confirmed that a few of the cytomegalovirus-associated TCR beta chains recognize cytomegalovirus antigens. Cytomegalovirus status was reported to be diagnosed by the classifier with high specificity and sensitivity in both the original and validation cohorts. A later genetic analysis reported fewer N-insertions in productive TCRs among donors in an Asian-associated ancestry cluster than the approximately 700-donor mean. In a later analysis, HLA-associated TCR beta chains showed more clonal expansion and lower generation probabilities than non-associated chains that were equally common. According to a later analysis, TCR association rates differed among HLA loci, with DRB1 alleles showing the most associated TCRs and HLA-C alleles showing the fewest. It was suggested by the authors that the approach could potentially be generalized to other disease states and immunological phenotypes. In the study, 150 to 200 TCR beta chains were listed as associated with cytomegalovirus. In a later analysis, several top co-occurrence clusters were reported to appear linked to parvovirus B19, influenza, CMV and Epstein-Barr virus. Correlated functional status among segregating V segments might be attributable to linkage disequilibrium, but an unknown experimental factor could not be ruled out. A further reported finding was that TCR beta sequences accurately predicted the HLA-A and HLA-B alleles for most subjects in the first cohort. In this cohort, only TCR beta chains were sequenced, and detectable features were limited by the absence of alpha or paired-chain data. A group of highly shared sequence variants was considered likely to be a technical artifact of the sequencing pipeline. Specific HLA alleles were associated with about 17,000 TCR beta sequences at a false discovery rate of 0.05 in a later analysis. Because counts were too low, about 18 rarely observed V segments, including chromosome 9 orphons, were left out of the earlier analysis of 587 of the donors. In a later genetic analysis, a missense DCLRE1C variant was associated with V-gene and J-gene trimming of TCR beta chains, and the association was replicated in an independent cohort. According to a later analysis, most CMV-associated TCR beta chains appeared to be HLA-restricted, and the HLA associations seemed to be driven largely by CMV exposure.

The cohort consisted of 600 or so healthy bone marrow donors. At the time of sampling, every cohort member was nominally healthy, though immune exposures that went unrecorded were likely present. The donor tested CMV seropositive and was one of the 289 seropositive cohort members. Every donor gave a peripheral blood sample, and the peripheral blood mononuclear cells from that sample were used for TCR beta sequencing. Genomic DNA was extracted from the blood cell samples with the Qiagen DNeasy Blood Extraction Kit. The CDR3 measures 13 amino acids from cysteine to phenylalanine. The kept DNA is CDR3 alone, 39 bases in frame from the first base. CDR1 and CDR2 were assigned from the germline V gene as SGDLS and YYNGEE. V is clipped by 9 bases and J by 3 bases, and the sequence between their germline boundaries is 15 bases long.

The TCR was taken from a man aged 45-65 years in good health and CMV-seropositive. Here the chain combines TRBV9 and TRBJ1-1, with the D gene call left open. The sample was PBMCs. The DNA sequence is given as TGTGCCAACAGTCGCGCGAGGGACACTGAAGCTTTCTTT. Its translation reads: CANSRARDTEAFF.